These 5 T cell receptor beta chains originate from one sample sequenced in a study of control samples from healthy donors and cancer patients. Here immunoSEQ multiplex PCR was the method, and the copy in TCRdb shows in-frame clones only, minus some. The data contain roughly 120,000 clones, 85% to 90% of them singletons. The specimen sequenced was blood. The receptors shown here come from a woman in her 70s in good health.

The V gene is TRBV14, the J gene TRBJ2-4; D unclear. Trimming removed 2 bases at V and 6 bases at J, with 8 bases between. This CDR3 has 13 residues. CDR1 and CDR2 from the germline V gene are SGHDN and FVKESK. The CDR3 DNA reads as TGTGCCAGCAGCCAAAAGGGCGGAAACATTCAGTACTTC. It codes for CASSQKGGNIQYF. The full variable domain, its missing parts supplied by reference TRBV14 and TRBJ2-4, is EAGVTQFPSHSVIEKGQTVTLRCDPISGHDNLYWYRRVMGKEIKFLLHFVKESKQDESGMPNNRFLAERTGGTYSTLKVQPAELEDSGVYFCASSQKGGNIQYFGAGTRLSVL.

Here the CDR3 reads CASSQEEFGTQYF. CDR3 nucleotides: TGCGCCAGCAGCCAAGAGGAATTCGGTACGCAGTATTTT. This chain uses TRBV4-3 with TRBJ2-3; D gene unclear. Trimming shortened V by 0 bases and J by 8 bases, and 9 bases separated the two germline ends. The CDR3 totals 13 residues. Germline-derived CDR1 and CDR2 are LGHNA and YSLEER.

The J gene is TRBJ2-7, the V gene TRBV12-3 or TRBV12-4; 8 bases are a match to TRBD1. The CDR3 totals 13 residues. Losses at the gene ends were 6 bases for V and 2 bases for J; bases not matched to a gene: 3. The CDR3 nucleotides read TGTGCCAGCAGCGGGACAGGCGCCTACGAGCAGTACTTC. Translated: CASSGTGAYEQYF.

This clone was seen a single time. The chain recombines TRBV10-3 with TRBJ1-2; 10 bases are a match to TRBD1. The ends lost 4 bases at V and 8 bases at J; junction bases unmatched: 7. CDR3 length: 14 residues. The germline V gene encodes CDR1 ENHRY and CDR2 SYGVKD. In DNA form, the CDR3 reads TGTGCCATCAGTGGACAGGGGGCCCTAGGCGGCTACACCTTC. This codes for CAISGQGALGGYTF.

The chain employs TRBV11-2 and TRBJ2-2; D remains unclear. CDR3 length: 14 amino acids. Germline CDR1 is SGHAT and CDR2 is FQNNGV. The V end lost 5 bases, the J end lost 4 bases, and 11 bases lay between the germline ends. CDR3 protein: CASSRNRGTGELFF. The DNA for the CDR3 is TGTGCCAGCAGCCGAAACAGAGGCACCGGGGAGCTGTTTTTT.